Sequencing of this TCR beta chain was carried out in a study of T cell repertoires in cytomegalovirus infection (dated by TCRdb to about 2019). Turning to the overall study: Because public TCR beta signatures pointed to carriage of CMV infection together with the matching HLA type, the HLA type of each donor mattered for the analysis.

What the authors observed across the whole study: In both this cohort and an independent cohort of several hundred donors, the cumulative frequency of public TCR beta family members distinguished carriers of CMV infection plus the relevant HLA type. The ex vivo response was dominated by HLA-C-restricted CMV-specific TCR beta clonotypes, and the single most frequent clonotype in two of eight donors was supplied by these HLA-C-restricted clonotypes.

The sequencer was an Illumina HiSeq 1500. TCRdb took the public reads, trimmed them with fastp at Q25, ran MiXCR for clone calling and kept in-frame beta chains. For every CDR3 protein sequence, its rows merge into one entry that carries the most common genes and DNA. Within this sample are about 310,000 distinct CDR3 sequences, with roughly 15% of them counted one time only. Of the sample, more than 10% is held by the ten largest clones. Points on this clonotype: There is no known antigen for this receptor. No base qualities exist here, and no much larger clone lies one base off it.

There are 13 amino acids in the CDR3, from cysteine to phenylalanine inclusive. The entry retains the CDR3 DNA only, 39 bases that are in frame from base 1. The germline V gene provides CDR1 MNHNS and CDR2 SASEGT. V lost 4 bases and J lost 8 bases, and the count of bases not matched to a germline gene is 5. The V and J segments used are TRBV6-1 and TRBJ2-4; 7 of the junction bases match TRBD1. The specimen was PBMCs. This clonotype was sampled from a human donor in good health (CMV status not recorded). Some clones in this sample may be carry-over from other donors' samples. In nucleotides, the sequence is TGTGCCAGCAGTGCGGTCCAGGGGGACATTCAGTACTTC. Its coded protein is CASSAVQGDIQYF.